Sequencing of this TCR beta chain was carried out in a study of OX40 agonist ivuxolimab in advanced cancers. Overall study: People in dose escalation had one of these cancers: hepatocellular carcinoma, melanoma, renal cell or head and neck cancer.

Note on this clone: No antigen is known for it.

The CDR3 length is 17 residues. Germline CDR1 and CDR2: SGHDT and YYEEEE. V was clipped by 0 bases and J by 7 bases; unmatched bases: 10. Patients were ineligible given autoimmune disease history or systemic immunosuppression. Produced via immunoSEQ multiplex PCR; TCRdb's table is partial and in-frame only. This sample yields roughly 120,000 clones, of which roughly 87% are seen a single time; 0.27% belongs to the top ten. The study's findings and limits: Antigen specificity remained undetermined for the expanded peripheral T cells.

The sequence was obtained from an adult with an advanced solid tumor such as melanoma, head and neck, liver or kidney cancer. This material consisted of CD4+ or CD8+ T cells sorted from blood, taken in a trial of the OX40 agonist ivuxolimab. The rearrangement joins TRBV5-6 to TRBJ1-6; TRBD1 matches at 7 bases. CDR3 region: CASSLVRGQPDNSPLHF. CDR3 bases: TGTGCCAGCAGCTTGGTGAGGGGACAGCCTGACAATTCACCCCTCCACTTT.